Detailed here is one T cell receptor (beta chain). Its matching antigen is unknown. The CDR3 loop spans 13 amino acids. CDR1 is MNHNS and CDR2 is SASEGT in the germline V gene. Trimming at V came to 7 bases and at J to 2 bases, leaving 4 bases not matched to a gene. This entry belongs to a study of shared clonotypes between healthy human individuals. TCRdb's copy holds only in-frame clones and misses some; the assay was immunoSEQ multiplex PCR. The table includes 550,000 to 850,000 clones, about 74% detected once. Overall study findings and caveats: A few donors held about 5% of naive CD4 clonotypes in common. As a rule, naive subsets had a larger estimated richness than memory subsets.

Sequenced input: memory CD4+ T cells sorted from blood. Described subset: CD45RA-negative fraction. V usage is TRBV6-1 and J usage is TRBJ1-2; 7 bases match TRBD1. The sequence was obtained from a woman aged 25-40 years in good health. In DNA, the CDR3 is TGTGCCAGCACCCCGGACAGGAACTATGGCTACACCTTC. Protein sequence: CASTPDRNYGYTF.